These T cell receptor beta chains were read from a single sample in a study of cytomegalovirus exposure and HLA in healthy donors. Some clones are missing from TCRdb's copy, which holds only in-frame ones; the method was immunoSEQ multiplex PCR. This sample carries 75,000 to 100,000 clones, roughly 70% of them seen once, and the ten largest clones take approximately 2%. Sequencing used PBMCs. These receptors originate from a male donor in good health and CMV-seronegative. Both conserved end residues are part of each CDR3. Each record gives: clone size, J gene, D gene, V gene, CDR3 protein, CDR3 DNA. The D gene is left open where the match is weak. Not every row has a clone size; where given, it reads once, few, many or a size class.

.	TRBJ1-1	.	TRBV5-6	CASSFTGNTEAFF	TGTGCCAGCAGCTTCACGGGTAACACTGAAGCTTTCTTT
.	TRBJ1-2	.	TRBV5-1	CASSLGESEYGYTF	TGCGCCAGCAGCTTAGGGGAATCAGAATATGGCTACACCTTC
.	TRBJ2-7	TRBD1	TRBV7-9	CASSSATGEPSYEQYF	TGTGCCAGCAGCTCCGCAACAGGGGAACCTTCCTACGAGCAGTACTTC
once	TRBJ2-5	.	TRBV11-2	CASSLVQGQETQYF	TGTGCCAGCAGCTTAGTACAGGGCCAAGAGACCCAGTACTTC
.	TRBJ2-2	TRBD2	TRBV29-1	CSVVGSGRRGTGELFF	TGCAGCGTTGTTGGTAGCGGGAGGAGGGGCACCGGGGAGCTGTTTTTT
.	TRBJ1-2	.	TRBV28	CASSFPGVSWGYTF	TGTGCCAGCAGTTTTCCGGGGGTTTCTTGGGGCTACACCTTC
.	TRBJ1-1	.	TRBV20-1	CSARIASEAFF	TGCAGTGCTAGAATCGCGAGTGAAGCTTTCTTT
.	TRBJ1-5	.	TRBV6-5	CASSSEASNQPQHF	TGTGCCAGCAGTTCCGAGGCTAGCAATCAGCCCCAGCATTTT
.	TRBJ2-5	.	TRBV2	CASSEIAIQETQYF	TGTGCCAGCAGCGAAATAGCGATTCAAGAGACCCAGTACTTC
.	TRBJ1-5	.	TRBV5-7	CASSLGASNQPQHF	TGTGCCAGCAGCCTGGGGGCGAGCAATCAGCCCCAGCATTTT
.	TRBJ2-2	TRBD1	TRBV19	CASSIARTGPGELFF	TGTGCCAGTAGTATAGCGAGGACAGGGCCCGGGGAGCTGTTTTTT
.	TRBJ1-1	.	TRBV11-2	CASSISGERTEAFF	TGTGCCAGCAGCATCTCAGGGGAGAGGACTGAAGCTTTCTTT
.	TRBJ2-7	.	TRBV18	CASSRLGDEQYF	TGTGCCAGCTCACGGCTAGGGGACGAGCAGTACTTC